A selection of T cell receptor beta chains follows, all from one sample in a study of cytomegalovirus exposure and HLA in healthy donors. Method: immunoSEQ multiplex PCR; TCRdb's copy keeps in-frame clones and lacks some. The sample records some 140,000 clones, about 80% being singletons. Source material: PBMCs. These receptors all come from a man aged 25 to 40 in good health and CMV-seropositive. The CDR3 runs from the conserved cysteine through the conserved F or W. Each record gives: clone size, D gene, J gene, V gene, CDR3 DNA, CDR3 protein. A D gene is named only where the DNA matches it firmly. Some rows mark clone size as missing; the rest say once, few, many or name a class of expanded clone.

size: .; D: .; J: TRBJ1-2; V: TRBV28; DNA: TGTGCCAGCAGCTGGACTTCCAACTATGGCTACACCTTC; CDR3: CASSWTSNYGYTF
size: .; D: TRBD2; J: TRBJ2-5; V: TRBV7-2; DNA: TGTGCCAGCAGCTTAGCCCCAGCGGGAGGAGAGACCCAGTACTTC; CDR3: CASSLAPAGGETQYF
size: .; D: TRBD2; J: TRBJ2-1; V: TRBV28; DNA: TGTGCCAGCAGTTTAACTCGGGACTACAGCTCCTACAATGAGCAGTTCTTC; CDR3: CASSLTRDYSSYNEQFF
size: .; D: .; J: TRBJ2-7; V: TRBV28; DNA: TGTGCCAGCAGCCAACCGGGACGGGAGACGTACTTC; CDR3: CASSQPGRETYF
size: .; D: .; J: TRBJ2-7; V: TRBV27; DNA: TGTGCCAGCAGTTTGGGGACACATTACGAGCAGTACTTC; CDR3: CASSLGTHYEQYF
size: few; D: .; J: TRBJ1-2; V: TRBV5-1; DNA: TGCGCCAGCAGCCGAGACGGAGACTATGGCTACACCTTC; CDR3: CASSRDGDYGYTF
size: .; D: .; J: TRBJ1-2; V: TRBV5-4; DNA: TGTGCCAGCAGCCGACAGGCTCTGGATGGCTACACCTTC; CDR3: CASSRQALDGYTF
size: .; D: TRBD2; J: TRBJ2-7; V: TRBV5-1; DNA: TGCGCCAGCAGCCTGACTAGCGGCTACGAGCAGTACTTC; CDR3: CASSLTSGYEQYF
size: .; D: .; J: TRBJ1-6; V: TRBV10-3; DNA: TGTGCCATCAGTGGGGCGACGAATTCACCCCTCCACTTT; CDR3: CAISGATNSPLHF
size: .; D: TRBD2; J: TRBJ2-3; V: TRBV6-5; DNA: TGTGCCAGCAGTCTCGCTAGCGGACGCACAGATACGCAGTATTTT; CDR3: CASSLASGRTDTQYF
size: .; D: TRBD1; J: TRBJ1-4; V: TRBV28; DNA: TGTGCCAGCAGACTGACAGGGGGAGGCGAAAAACTGTTTTTT; CDR3: CASRLTGGGEKLFF
size: .; D: .; J: TRBJ2-7; V: TRBV2; DNA: TGTGCCAGCAGTCCCGGCAGGGGGGCAACCTTTACCTACGAGCAGTACTTC; CDR3: CASSPGRGATFTYEQYF
size: .; D: TRBD1; J: TRBJ1-5; V: TRBV9; DNA: TGTGCCAGCAGCAACAAACAGGGGGATCAGCCCCAGCATTTT; CDR3: CASSNKQGDQPQHF
size: .; D: TRBD1; J: TRBJ1-3; V: TRBV27; DNA: TGTGCCAGCAGTCCACAGGGGGCCAACACCATATATTTT; CDR3: CASSPQGANTIYF
size: .; D: .; J: TRBJ1-2; V: TRBV5-1; DNA: TGCGCCAGCAGCTTGTACTCAAGCTATGGCTACACCTTC; CDR3: CASSLYSSYGYTF
size: once; D: .; J: TRBJ2-3; V: TRBV7-3; DNA: TGTGCCAGCAGCTACTCCACACTAAATACGCAGTATTTT; CDR3: CASSYSTLNTQYF